These 28 T cell receptor beta chains originate from one sample sequenced in a study of blood T cells in healthy people across ages. Next came a second PCR, run for roughly 6 to 11 cycles, which used a sample-barcoded 5' primer along with a J-beta primer mix. TCRdb re-called the 5' RACE reads with MiXCR, one entry per CDR3 protein. The sample lists fewer than 2 million distinct CDR3 sequences; 35% to 50% were seen once. Sequencing used blood. All receptors derive from a human donor in good health.

This clonotype was recorded a few times. The chain employs TRBV10-3 and TRBJ2-1, with 13 bases lining up with TRBD2. Germline V lookup: CDR1 ENHRY, CDR2 SYGVKD. V shed 6 bases, J shed 6 bases, and the junction held 5 bases outside the gene matches. This CDR3 spans 15 amino acids. CDR3: CAIRQLAGGPNEQFF. The CDR3 region has the DNA TGTGCCATCAGGCAACTAGCGGGGGGGCCCAATGAGCAGTTCTTC.

The chain joins TRBV18 to TRBJ2-5; the D is unclear. Looked up from germline, CDR1 is KGHSH and CDR2 is LQKENI. Trimming left V 2 bases short and J 2 bases short, with 6 bases between. The CDR3 spans 13 residues. CDR3 in amino acids: CASSPDEQETQYF. Here the CDR3 DNA reads TGTGCCAGCTCACCAGATGAGCAAGAGACCCAGTACTTC.

V and J are TRBV20-1 and TRBJ2-7, with TRBD2 as a possible D gene (6 bases). Germline V CDR1 and CDR2: DFQATT, SNEGSKA (reference sequence). The CDR3 has 17 amino acids. V was clipped by 1 base and J by 3 bases, with 22 bases between them. In DNA form, the CDR3 reads TGCAGTGCTAGAGCCCTCCGCGGGGCGGATTACATCTACGAGCAGTACTTC. Amino acids: CSARALRGADYIYEQYF.

This clonotype was seen a few times. The V gene is TRBV12-3 or TRBV12-4, the J gene TRBJ1-5; D not resolved. This CDR3 region has 13 residues. Trimming removed 3 bases from V and 7 bases from J, with 10 bases in between. The CDR3 region has the DNA TGTGCCAGCAGTTTTTACTCGGGGCAGCCCCAGCATTTT. Its translation is CASSFYSGQPQHF.

This clonotype has a handful of counts. The chain couples TRBV6-6 to TRBJ1-2; D is unclear. Germline V gives CDR1 MNHNY, CDR2 SVGAGI (reference sequence). V shed 4 bases and J shed 2 bases, with 8 bases lying between them. The CDR3 contains 13 residues. For the CDR3, the DNA is TGTGCCAGCAGTTCTAACAGCAACTATGGCTACACCTTC. This translates into CASSSNSNYGYTF.

The rearrangement joins TRBV28 to TRBJ2-4; TRBD1 agrees at 8 bases. The J call may be faulty, since TRBJ2-7 better matches the DNA end. The CDR3 loop spans 16 amino acids. The germline V gene encodes CDR1 MDHEN and CDR2 SYDVKM. CDR3 loop: CASSLAPADRVTEQYF. For the CDR3, the DNA is TGTGCCAGCAGTTTAGCCCCAGCGGACAGGGTTACCGAGCAGTACTTC.

This clonotype was seen only a few times. The rearrangement links TRBV20-1 to TRBJ2-7; TRBD1 or TRBD2 may be the D gene (5 bases each). Germline CDR1 and CDR2: DFQATT and SNEGSKA (reference sequence). This CDR3 is built from 12 residues. V was clipped by 7 bases and J by 2 bases, with 12 bases between them. CDR3 amino acids: CSGGVAPYEQYF. CDR3 nucleotides: TGCAGTGGAGGGGTAGCCCCCTACGAGCAGTACTTC.

This clonotype was recorded many times. The gene calls are TRBV6-6 and TRBJ1-5; no definite D call. The V end was cut by 2 bases, the J end by 9 bases, with 5 bases between. CDR3 length: 11 residues. From germline, CDR1 is MNHNY and CDR2 SVGAGI (reference sequence). The CDR3 DNA follows: TGTGCCAGCAGTTACCCTGGGCCCCAGCATTTT. It translates to CASSYPGPQHF.

This clonotype was picked up a small number of times. The chain couples TRBV7-6 to TRBJ2-5, with a tentative D call TRBD2 (5 bases). V lost 4 bases and J lost 4, with 22 bases in between. Germline V gives CDR1 SGHVS, CDR2 FNYEAQ. The CDR3 contains 17 residues. The chain's CDR3 is CASSSRQRPLAGETQYF. CDR3 coding DNA: TGTGCCAGCAGCTCCCGCCAACGTCCTCTAGCTGGAGAGACCCAGTACTTC. The variable domain in full, with the rest retrieved from reference TRBV7-6 and TRBJ2-5, is GAGVSQSPRYKVTKRGQDVALRCDPISGHVSLYWYRQALGQGPEFLTYFNYEAQQDKSGLPNDRFSAERPEGSISTLTIQRTEQRDSAMYRCASSSRQRPLAGETQYFGPGTRLLVL.

As concerns this clonotype: This may be a read error: a much more frequent sequence differs by one nucleotide. This sequence joins TRBV4-3 and TRBJ2-5; TRBD2 matches 9 bases. With V trimmed by 4 bases and J by 11 bases, 14 bases remained unmatched. The CDR3 consists of 15 residues. Germline V gene sequence: CDR1 LGHNA, CDR2 YSLEER. CDR3 in DNA: TGCGCCAGCAGCCCGCGGGGGGGCCTTGGCAATGAGCAGTACTTC. Its translation is CASSPRGGLGNEQYF.

In its sample, this clonotype was seen many times. This chain connects TRBV29-1 to TRBJ2-1; D may be TRBD1 or TRBD2 (5 bases each). The germline gives CDR1 SQVTM, CDR2 ANQGSEA. V was pared by 4 bases and J by 5 bases, with 6 bases between. The CDR3 sequence is 11 residues long. DNA for the CDR3: TGCAGCGTTGGAGGGGACAATGAGCAGTTCTTC. Amino acid sequence: CSVGGDNEQFF.

The chain's CDR3 is CASSLNLLAGGEQFF. The CDR3 DNA is TGTGCCAGCAGCTTAAATTTACTAGCGGGGGGGGAGCAGTTCTTC. The rearrangement uses TRBV7-3 and TRBJ2-1, with 13 bases fitting TRBD2. Germline values: CDR1 SGHTA, CDR2 FQGTGA. The CDR3 is 15 residues long. The V and J ends lost 1 base and 10 bases, in that order; junction bases with no gene match: 4.

Points on this clonotype: At one end, the junction sequence differs from germline, possibly due to a read error. This chain uses TRBV20-1 with TRBJ1-2; TRBD1 matches 9 bases. The CDR3 spans 15 residues. Germline assignment: CDR1 DFQATT and CDR2 SNEGSKA (reference sequence). The CDR3 DNA follows: TGCAGTGCCAGAGAGGGGACCGGGACAGGGTTTGGCTACACCTTC. This codes for CSAREGTGTGFGYTF.

The genes are TRBV6-5 and TRBJ2-3, with TRBD1 matching over 7 bases. In germline, CDR1 is MNHEY, CDR2 SVGAGI. V lost 0 bases, J lost 6 bases, and 12 bases stayed unmatched. This CDR3 is 17 amino acids long. CDR3 nucleotides: TGTGCCAGCAGTTACTCGATCGGACTCTCGACAGGGGATACGCAGTATTTT. It translates to CASSYSIGLSTGDTQYF.

This chain connects TRBV9 to TRBJ2-1, with 9 nucleotides matching TRBD2. The junction had 11 bases not matched to a gene; V was cut back by 4 bases and J by 6 bases. CDR1 and CDR2 from the germline V gene are SGDLS and YYNGEE. The CDR3 extends over 16 amino acids. The CDR3 sequence: CASSPWTSVGSNEQFF. The CDR3 DNA reads as TGTGCCAGCAGCCCCTGGACTAGCGTAGGTAGCAATGAGCAGTTCTTC.

The chain has TRBV20-1 and TRBJ2-7; D is uncertain. Germline loops: CDR1 DFQATT, CDR2 SNEGSKA (reference sequence). The CDR3 extends over 14 amino acids. V dropped 2 bases and J dropped 6 bases, with 17 bases sitting between them. The CDR3 protein is CSARPEPGQREQYF. CDR3 nucleotides: TGCAGTGCTAGACCCGAACCGGGCCAACGCGAGCAGTACTTC.

This rearrangement joins TRBV20-1 to TRBJ1-5; the match to TRBD1 covers 7 bases. In germline, CDR1 is DFQATT, CDR2 SNEGSKA (reference sequence). The CDR3 totals 14 residues. Germline trimming cut 7 bases from V and 1 base from J; bases unmatched to any gene: 7. CDR3 coding DNA: TGCAGTGTGGGGGACAGATGGAGCAATCAGCCCCAGCATTTT. This gives the protein CSVGDRWSNQPQHF.

Comment on this clonotype: An end of the junction does not agree with germline; a read error may underlie this. This chain uses TRBV5-6 with TRBJ2-5, with 11 bases aligning to TRBD2. Germline CDR1 is SGHDT and CDR2 is YYEEEE. CDR3 length: 15 residues. CDR3 protein: CAGSSLAGGKETQYF. The CDR3 DNA follows: TGTGCCGGCAGTTCTTTAGCGGGGGGGAAAGAGACCCAGTACTTC.

The chain carries TRBV4-2 and TRBJ2-1; 16 bases agree with TRBD2. Trimming removed 2 bases from V and 2 bases from J; junction bases left unmatched: 18. Germline CDR1 and CDR2: LGHNA and YNFKEQ. The CDR3 totals 23 residues. CDR3 nucleotide sequence: TGTGCCAGCAGCCAAATAATTCGGGGGACTAGCGGGGGGGCCACCGATACCTACAATGAGCAGTTCTTC. Translating it yields CASSQIIRGTSGGATDTYNEQFF.

The CDR3 here is CASSVDTDHTQYF. DNA for the CDR3: TGTGCCAGCAGCGTAGACACAGATCATACGCAGTATTTT. The chain joins TRBV9 to TRBJ2-3; D gene uncertain. The CDR3 runs 13 residues. V was clipped by 0 bases and J by 7 bases, with 9 bases between them. CDR1 SGDLS and CDR2 YYNGEE come from the germline V gene.

This clonotype was seen a few times. The chain combines TRBV9 with TRBJ1-2; unclear D gene. Trimming stripped 3 bases from V and 4 bases from J, with 16 bases between. This CDR3 has 15 residues. Germline V lookup: CDR1 SGDLS, CDR2 YYNGEE. CDR3 DNA sequence: TGTGCCAGCAGCGCCTCCCCCGGGGTGGGCTATGGCTACACCTTC. Protein sequence: CASSASPGVGYGYTF.

J is TRBJ1-2 and V is TRBV9; D might be TRBD1 (6 bases). Germline values: CDR1 SGDLS, CDR2 YYNGEE. Trimming left V 0 bases short and J 2 bases short, with 11 bases between. The CDR3 loop spans 15 amino acids. CDR3 residues: CASSVGGQLNYGYTF. The CDR3 DNA sequence: TGTGCCAGCAGCGTAGGGGGGCAGTTGAACTATGGCTACACCTTC.

In its sample, this clonotype was seen a few times. The rearrangement joins TRBV7-2 to TRBJ2-6; 7 positions agree with TRBD1. Losses at the gene ends were 5 bases for V and 0 bases for J; bases not matched to a gene: 10. CDR1 and CDR2 from the germline V gene are SGHTA and FQGNSA. CDR3 length: 18 amino acids. The CDR3 DNA is TGTGCCAGCAGCCCCCGGCCGGGACAGCTCTCTGGGGCCAACGTCCTGACTTTC. Translated: CASSPRPGQLSGANVLTF. Looking up the rest from reference TRBV7-2 and TRBJ2-6 gives the full variable domain: GAGVSQSPSNKVTEKGKDVELRCDPISGHTALYWYRQSLGQGLEFLIYFQGNSAPDKSGLPSDRFSAERTGGSVSTLTIQRTQQEDSAVYLCASSPRPGQLSGANVLTFGAGSRLTVL.

The chain couples TRBV28 to TRBJ2-5, with D tentatively TRBD1 (6 bases). CDR3 length: 13 residues. The V gene's germline CDR1 is MDHEN and CDR2 SYDVKM. Trimming took 6 bases from V and 4 from J, leaving 12 bases between them. CDR3 loop: CASRKQGRETQYF. CDR3 bases: TGTGCCAGCAGAAAACAGGGTCGAGAGACCCAGTACTTC.

The rearrangement joins TRBV5-1 to TRBJ2-7; D is uncertain. V lost 4 bases and J 5 bases, leaving 10 bases between the germline ends. The CDR3 totals 12 residues. Germline assignment: CDR1 SGHRS and CDR2 YFSETQ. CDR3 protein: CASSRENNEQYF. The CDR3 bases are TGCGCCAGCAGCCGAGAGAATAACGAGCAGTACTTC.

The J gene is TRBJ2-1, the V gene TRBV20-1, with D perhaps TRBD2 (6 bases). The V and J ends lost 0 bases and 3 bases respectively, with 15 bases between them. CDR1 and CDR2 from the germline V gene are DFQATT and SNEGSKA (reference sequence). This CDR3 spans 16 amino acids. CDR3 protein: CSAREDYYTYYNEQFF. CDR3 nucleotides: TGCAGTGCTAGAGAGGACTATTATACCTACTACAATGAGCAGTTCTTC.

This sequence joins TRBV2 and TRBJ1-2; 9 nucleotides agree with TRBD1. V lost 6 bases and J lost 2; bases outside the gene matches: 7. The germline CDR1 and CDR2 sequences are SNHLY and FYNNEI. CDR3 size: 15 residues. CDR3 nucleotides: TGTGCCAGCAGGGACGGACAGGGGTTAAACTATGGCTACACCTTC. Protein sequence: CASRDGQGLNYGYTF. The full variable domain, its missing parts supplied by reference TRBV2 and TRBJ1-2, is EPEVTQTPSHQVTQMGQEVILRCVPISNHLYFYWYRQILGQKVEFLVSFYNNEISEKSEIFDDQFSVERPDGSNFTLKIRSTKLEDSAMYFCASRDGQGLNYGYTFGSGTRLTVV.

This clonotype was counted a few times. The chain couples TRBV7-2 to TRBJ2-3; D is unresolved. CDR3 size: 14 residues. The germline CDR1 and CDR2 sequences are SGHTA and FQGNSA. Trimming took off 3 bases at V and 1 base at J, with 8 bases between the two ends. CDR3 DNA: TGTGCCAGCAGCTTTGCCCGGGGCACAGATACGCAGTATTTT. Amino acids: CASSFARGTDTQYF.